This TCR beta chain was sequenced for a study of immune heterogeneity within non-small cell lung tumors. Study overall: Squamous cell carcinomas accounted for a few of the tumors, non-squamous carcinomas for roughly 10, and 1 was not otherwise specified.

A multiplex PCR containing 32 V primers and 13 J primers was used to amplify TCR beta CDR3. Each CDR3 protein is one row after TCRdb ran MiXCR on the multiplex PCR reads. Among around 15,000 distinct CDR3 sequences listed, more than 30% were seen once. J was trimmed by 8 bases and V by 0 bases; bases with no gene match: 6. CDR3 size: 14 residues. Germline assignment: CDR1 DFQATT and CDR2 SNEGSKA (reference sequence). Genomic DNA extracted from bulk tumor tissue served as template. A total of roughly 600 ng was used per sample. Several biopsies were collected from each primary tumor during surgery. They were spaced as far apart as possible within the tumor mass. Samples came from untreated patients having curative surgery for newly diagnosed non-small cell lung cancer. Curative-intent surgery was being performed on the donors, who were patients newly diagnosed with non-small cell lung cancer. The sample holds one count of this clonotype.

This sequence joins TRBV20-1 and TRBJ2-1; the match to TRBD1 covers 8 bases. The sequenced sample was lung tumor tissue. This receptor was identified in a woman in her forties or fifties with non-small cell lung cancer. Here the CDR3 reads CSARDWSGGYEQFF. The CDR3 region has the DNA TGCAGTGCTAGAGATTGGTCAGGGGGCTATGAGCAGTTCTTC.